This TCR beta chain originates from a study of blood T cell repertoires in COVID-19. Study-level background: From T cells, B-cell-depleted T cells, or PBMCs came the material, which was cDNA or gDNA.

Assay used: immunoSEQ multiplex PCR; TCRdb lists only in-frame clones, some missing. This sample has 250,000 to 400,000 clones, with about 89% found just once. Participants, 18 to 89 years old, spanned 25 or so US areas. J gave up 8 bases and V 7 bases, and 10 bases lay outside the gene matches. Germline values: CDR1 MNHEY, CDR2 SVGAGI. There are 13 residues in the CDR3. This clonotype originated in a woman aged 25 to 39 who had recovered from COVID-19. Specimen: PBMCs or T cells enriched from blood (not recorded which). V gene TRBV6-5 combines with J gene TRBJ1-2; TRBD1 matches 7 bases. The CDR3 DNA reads TGTGCCAGCACCCAGGGGGGTCTTGTCGGCTACACCTTC. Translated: CASTQGGLVGYTF.